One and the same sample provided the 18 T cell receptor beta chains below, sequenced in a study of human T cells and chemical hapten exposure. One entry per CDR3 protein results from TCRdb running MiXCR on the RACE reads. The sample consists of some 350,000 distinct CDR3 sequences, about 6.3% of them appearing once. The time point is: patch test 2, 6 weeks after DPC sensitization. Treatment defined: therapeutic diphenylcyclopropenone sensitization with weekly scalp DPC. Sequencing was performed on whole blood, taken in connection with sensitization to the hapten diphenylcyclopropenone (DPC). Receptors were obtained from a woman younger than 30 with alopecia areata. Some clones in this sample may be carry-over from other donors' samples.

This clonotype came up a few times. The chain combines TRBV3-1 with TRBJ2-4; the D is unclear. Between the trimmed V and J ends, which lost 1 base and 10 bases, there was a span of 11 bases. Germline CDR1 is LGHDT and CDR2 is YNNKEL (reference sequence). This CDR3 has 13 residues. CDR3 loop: CASSQVSPGIQYF. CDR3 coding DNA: TGTGCCAGCAGCCAAGTTAGCCCCGGGATTCAGTACTTC.

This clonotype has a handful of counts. The CDR3 bases are TGTGCCAGCAGTTTCACAGGGGGGAACTACGAGCAGTACTTC. Translating gives CASSFTGGNYEQYF. V gene TRBV12-3 or TRBV12-4 combines with J gene TRBJ2-7; 8 bases align to TRBD1. The CDR3 covers 14 residues. V shed 3 bases, J shed 3 bases, and the junction held 4 bases outside the gene matches.

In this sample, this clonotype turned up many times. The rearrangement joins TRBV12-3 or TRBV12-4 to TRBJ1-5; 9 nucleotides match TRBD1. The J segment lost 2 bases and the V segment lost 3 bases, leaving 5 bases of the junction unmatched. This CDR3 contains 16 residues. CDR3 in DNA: TGTGCCAGCAGTTTGGGGACAGGGATTGGCAATCAGCCCCAGCATTTT. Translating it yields CASSLGTGIGNQPQHF.

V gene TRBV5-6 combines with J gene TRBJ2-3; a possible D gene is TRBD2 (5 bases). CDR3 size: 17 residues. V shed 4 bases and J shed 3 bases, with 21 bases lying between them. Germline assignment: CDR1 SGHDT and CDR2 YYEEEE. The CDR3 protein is CASSPILETAETDTQYF. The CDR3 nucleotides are TGTGCCAGCAGCCCTATACTAGAGACGGCGGAAACAGATACGCAGTATTTT.

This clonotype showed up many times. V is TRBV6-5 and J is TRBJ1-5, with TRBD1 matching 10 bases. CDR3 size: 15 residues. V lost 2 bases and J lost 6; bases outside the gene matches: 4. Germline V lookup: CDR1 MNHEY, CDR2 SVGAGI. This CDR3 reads CASSYGTGAGQPQHF. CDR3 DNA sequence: TGTGCCAGCAGTTACGGGACAGGGGCTGGTCAGCCCCAGCATTTT.

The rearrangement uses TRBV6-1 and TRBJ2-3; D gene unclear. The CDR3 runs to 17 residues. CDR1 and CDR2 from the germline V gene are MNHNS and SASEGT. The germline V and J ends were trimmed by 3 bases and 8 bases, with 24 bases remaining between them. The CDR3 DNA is TGTGCCAGCAGTGACCTTGGCAGCCATACCTATATGAGTACGCAGTATTTT. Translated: CASSDLGSHTYMSTQYF.

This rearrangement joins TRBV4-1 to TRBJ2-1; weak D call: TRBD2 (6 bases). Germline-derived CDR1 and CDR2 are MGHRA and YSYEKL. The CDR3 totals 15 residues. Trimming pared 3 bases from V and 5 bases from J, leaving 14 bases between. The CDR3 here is CASSQGDSGNNEQFF. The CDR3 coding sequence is TGCGCCAGCAGCCAGGGTGATAGCGGAAACAATGAGCAGTTCTTC.

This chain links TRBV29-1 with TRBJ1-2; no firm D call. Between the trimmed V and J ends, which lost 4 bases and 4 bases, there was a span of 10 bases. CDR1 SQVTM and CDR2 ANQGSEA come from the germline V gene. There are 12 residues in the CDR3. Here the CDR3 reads CSVVGGTYGYTF. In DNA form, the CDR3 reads TGCAGCGTTGTCGGCGGAACCTATGGCTACACCTTC.

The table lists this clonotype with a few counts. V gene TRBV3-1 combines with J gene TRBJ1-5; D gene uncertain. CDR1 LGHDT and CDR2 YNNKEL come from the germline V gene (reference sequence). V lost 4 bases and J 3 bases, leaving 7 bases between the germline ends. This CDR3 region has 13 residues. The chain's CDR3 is CASSRMANQPQHF. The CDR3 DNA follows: TGTGCCAGCAGCCGCATGGCCAATCAGCCCCAGCATTTT. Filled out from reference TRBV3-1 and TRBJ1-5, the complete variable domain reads DTAVSQTPKYLVTQMGNDKSIKCEQNLGHDTMYWYKQDSKKFLKIMFSYNNKELIINETVPNRFSPKSPDKAHLNLHINSLELGDSAVYFCASSRMANQPQHFGDGTRLSIL.

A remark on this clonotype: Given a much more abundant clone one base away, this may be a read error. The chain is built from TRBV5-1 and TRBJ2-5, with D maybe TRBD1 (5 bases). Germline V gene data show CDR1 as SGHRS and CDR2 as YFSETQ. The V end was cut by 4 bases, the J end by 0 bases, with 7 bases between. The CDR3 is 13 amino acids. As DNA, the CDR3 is TGCGCCAGCAGCCCGGACAACCAAGAGACCCAGTACTTC. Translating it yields CASSPDNQETQYF.

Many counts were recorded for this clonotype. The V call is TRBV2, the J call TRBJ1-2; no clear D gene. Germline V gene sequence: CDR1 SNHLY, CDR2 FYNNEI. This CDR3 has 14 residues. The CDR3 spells CASHRIRANYGYTF. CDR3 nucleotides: TGTGCTTCCCATCGGATTCGAGCTAACTATGGCTACACCTTC.

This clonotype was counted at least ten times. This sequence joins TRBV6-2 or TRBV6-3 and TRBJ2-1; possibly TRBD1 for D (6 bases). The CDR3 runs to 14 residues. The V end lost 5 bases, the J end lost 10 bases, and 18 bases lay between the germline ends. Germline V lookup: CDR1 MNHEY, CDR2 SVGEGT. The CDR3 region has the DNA TGTGCCAGCAGTCCATCCGGGACAATTAGAGAGCAGTTCTTC. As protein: CASSPSGTIREQFF.

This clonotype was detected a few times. The CDR3 coding sequence is TGTGCCAGCAGTGAAGCTGTGCGGAGCAATCAGCCCCAGCATTTT. The encoded protein is CASSEAVRSNQPQHF. J is TRBJ1-5 and V is TRBV6-1; D is undetermined. The CDR3 runs to 15 residues. The germline V gene has CDR1 MNHNS and CDR2 SASEGT. V was clipped by 0 bases and J by 1 base, with 7 bases between them.

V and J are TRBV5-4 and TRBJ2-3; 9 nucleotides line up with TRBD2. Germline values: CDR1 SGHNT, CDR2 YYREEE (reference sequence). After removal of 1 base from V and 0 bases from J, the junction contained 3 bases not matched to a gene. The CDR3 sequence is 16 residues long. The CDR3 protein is CASSLRLAESTDTQYF. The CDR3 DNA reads TGTGCCAGCAGCTTGAGACTAGCGGAAAGCACAGATACGCAGTATTTT. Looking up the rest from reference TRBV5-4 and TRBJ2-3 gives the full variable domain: ETGVTQSPTHLIKTRGQQVTLRCSSQSGHNTVSWYQQALGQGPQFIFQYYREEENGRGNFPPRFSGLQFPNYSSELNVNALELDDSALYLCASSLRLAESTDTQYFGPGTRLTVL.

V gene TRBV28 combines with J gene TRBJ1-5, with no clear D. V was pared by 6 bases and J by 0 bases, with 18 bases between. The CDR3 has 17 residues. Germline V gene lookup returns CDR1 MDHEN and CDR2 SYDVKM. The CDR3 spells CASSPPVGVYSNQPQHF. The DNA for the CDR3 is TGTGCCAGCAGCCCCCCCGTCGGCGTATATAGCAATCAGCCCCAGCATTTT.

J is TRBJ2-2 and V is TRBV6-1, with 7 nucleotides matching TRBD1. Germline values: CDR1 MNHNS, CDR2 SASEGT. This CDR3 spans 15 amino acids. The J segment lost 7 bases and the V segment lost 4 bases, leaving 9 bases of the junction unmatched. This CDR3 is CASSVSTGSGGELFF. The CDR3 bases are TGTGCCAGCAGTGTCTCGACAGGGAGTGGCGGGGAGCTGTTTTTT.

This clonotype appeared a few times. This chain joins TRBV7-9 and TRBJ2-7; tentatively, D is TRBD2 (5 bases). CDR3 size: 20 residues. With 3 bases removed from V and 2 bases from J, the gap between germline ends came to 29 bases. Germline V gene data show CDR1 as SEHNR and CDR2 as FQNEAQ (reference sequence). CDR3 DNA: TGTGCCAGCAGCTTCGACTCTAGCTATACCGACCCGAAGAAAACCTACGAGCAGTACTTC. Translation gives CASSFDSSYTDPKKTYEQYF.

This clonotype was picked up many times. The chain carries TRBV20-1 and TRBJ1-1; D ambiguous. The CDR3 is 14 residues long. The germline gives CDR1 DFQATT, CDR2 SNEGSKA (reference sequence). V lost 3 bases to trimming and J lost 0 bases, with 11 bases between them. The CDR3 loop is CSASIWTVNTEAFF. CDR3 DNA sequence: TGCAGTGCTAGTATTTGGACGGTGAACACTGAAGCTTTCTTT.